One sample yielded the 11 T cell receptor beta chains listed below, sequenced in a study of blood T cell repertoires in COVID-19. Libraries were prepared by immunoSEQ multiplex PCR; TCRdb keeps only in-frame clonotypes and omits some of them. The data hold around 110,000 clones, with more than 70% observed a single time. The sequencing input was peripheral blood. These receptors all come from a man between 45 and 60 years old with active or convalescent COVID-19.

The rearrangement uses TRBV2 and TRBJ2-6; D is unclear. CDR3 length: 15 amino acids. Germline values: CDR1 SNHLY, CDR2 FYNNEI. V was cut by 3 bases and J by 0 bases, with 6 bases left in between. CDR3 in DNA: TGTGCCAGCAGTGACGATAGCTCTGGGGCCAACGTCCTGACTTTC. It is translated as CASSDDSSGANVLTF.

This sequence joins TRBV3-1 (or the pseudogene TRBV3-2) and TRBJ2-5; D call uncertain. This CDR3 comprises 11 residues. Germline CDR1 reads LGHDT; CDR2 reads YNNKEL (reference sequence). Trimming left V 4 bases short and J 7 bases short, with 7 bases between. The CDR3 here is CASSPLMTQYF. Here the CDR3 DNA reads TGTGCCAGCAGCCCCTTAATGACCCAGTACTTC.

This CDR3 is CASDRGVYNEQFF. The CDR3 nucleotides read TGTGCCAGCGACAGGGGTGTCTACAATGAGCAGTTCTTC. The V and J genes are TRBV2 and TRBJ2-1; 8 bases fit TRBD1. The V gene end was trimmed by 8 bases and the J gene end by 3 bases; junction bases not matched to a gene: 3. The CDR3 has 13 residues. The germline V gene encodes CDR1 SNHLY and CDR2 FYNNEI.

The chain carries TRBV5-5 and TRBJ2-7, with 15 bases lining up with TRBD2. Germline CDR1 reads SGHKS; CDR2 reads YYEKEE (reference sequence). V trimming: 4 bases; J trimming: 3 bases; junction bases outside the gene matches: 8. There are 17 residues in the CDR3. The CDR3 sequence is CASSIGTSGRLSYEQYF. CDR3 bases: TGTGCCAGCAGCATTGGGACTAGCGGGAGGCTAAGCTACGAGCAGTACTTC.

The chain couples TRBV15 to TRBJ1-1; D remains unclear. Germline V lookup: CDR1 LNHNV, CDR2 YYDKDF (reference sequence). There are 16 residues in the CDR3. Trimming took 1 base from V and 12 from J, leaving 24 bases between them. In DNA, the CDR3 is TGTGCCACCAGCAGAGGGCAGAACGGGGTCCTCGCTACGACTTTCTTT. It encodes CATSRGQNGVLATTFF.

V gene TRBV7-2 combines with J gene TRBJ2-1; 12 bases match TRBD1. Germline values: CDR1 SGHTA, CDR2 FQGNSA. V shed 0 bases, J shed 8 bases, and the junction held 2 bases outside the gene matches. This CDR3 is built from 15 residues. The DNA for the CDR3 is TGTGCCAGCAGCTTAGCCGGGACAGGGGGCTATGAGCAGTTCTTC. As protein: CASSLAGTGGYEQFF.

This CDR3 reads CASSSEGPRGTDTQYF. Here the CDR3 DNA reads TGTGCCAGCAGCTCCGAGGGCCCTAGGGGCACAGATACGCAGTATTTT. The rearrangement uses TRBV7-2 and TRBJ2-3, with D perhaps TRBD2 (5 bases). Germline lookup yields CDR1 SGHTA and CDR2 FQGNSA. V lost 4 bases to trimming and J lost 1 base, with 15 bases between them. The CDR3 is made up of 16 amino acids.

The chain uses TRBV12-3 or TRBV12-4 and TRBJ2-1; possibly TRBD2 for D (5 bases). This CDR3 has 13 residues. V was clipped by 6 bases and J by 8 bases, with 14 bases between them. The CDR3 here is CASRAEGNDEQFF. DNA for the CDR3: TGTGCCAGCAGAGCCGAGGGAAACGATGAGCAGTTCTTC.

The chain couples TRBV30 to TRBJ2-1; TRBD2 agrees at 13 bases. The CDR3 runs 18 residues. The germline V gene encodes CDR1 GTSNPN and CDR2 SVGIG (reference sequence). Losses at the gene ends were 0 bases for V and 0 bases for J; bases not matched to a gene: 5. The CDR3 reads CAWSVRTSGRRSYNEQFF. CDR3 nucleotides: TGTGCCTGGAGTGTCCGGACTAGCGGGAGACGCTCCTACAATGAGCAGTTCTTC.

This clone was detected once. The J gene is TRBJ1-2, the V gene TRBV7-9; D may be TRBD1 (6 bases). Germline V CDR1 and CDR2: SEHNR, FQNEAQ (reference sequence). The CDR3 sequence is 16 residues long. Trimming stripped 7 bases from V and 2 bases from J, with 20 bases between. The CDR3 nucleotides read TGTGCCAGCAACGGGGTCGAGGGGGAAGGAAACTATGGCTACACCTTC. Translation: CASNGVEGEGNYGYTF.

The rearrangement joins TRBV30 to TRBJ1-1; D uncertain. Germline assignment: CDR1 GTSNPN and CDR2 SVGIG (reference sequence). CDR3 length: 11 amino acids. Deletions cut 0 bases from V and 8 bases from J, with 7 bases between. The CDR3 coding sequence is TGTGCCTGGAGTGTACTGGAGGAAGCTTTCTTT. Its protein product is CAWSVLEEAFF.